Listed here are 16 T cell receptor beta chains from one sample, sequenced in a study of shared clonotypes between healthy human individuals (dated by TCRdb to 2020 to 2022). Receptor amplification or capture employed the immunoSEQ multiplex PCR assay. Drawn from immuneACCESS, this table holds only the in-frame rearrangements with V and J called that TCRdb kept. Clones are partly lost; checked studies trace under half to an unresolved V gene and leave the rest unexplained. The sample table holds 2.5 million or so clones, of which just over 90% were seen once. The ten largest clonotypes hold about 0.13% of the sample. Sample: naive CD4+ T cells sorted from blood. Interpreted using the paper, the cell subset or site label stands for: CD45RA+ positively selected. The receptor set was obtained from a man younger than 35 in good health.

The rearrangement joins TRBV19 to TRBJ2-2, with a tentative D call TRBD2 (6 bases). This CDR3 is built from 17 residues. Germline V gene lookup returns CDR1 LNHDA and CDR2 SQIVND (reference sequence). Trimming left V 5 bases short and J 4 bases short, with 20 bases between. Here the CDR3 reads CASSSIAAGSPTGELFF. The CDR3 DNA is TGTGCCAGTAGTTCTATTGCGGCGGGGAGTCCCACCGGGGAGCTGTTTTTT. The full variable domain, completed using reference TRBV19 and TRBJ2-2, is DGGITQSPKYLFRKEGQNVTLSCEQNLNHDAMYWYRQDPGQGLRLIYYSQIVNDFQKGDIAEGYSVSREKKESFPLTVTSAQKNPTAFYLCASSSIAAGSPTGELFFGEGSRLTVL.

As DNA, the CDR3 is TGTGCCAGCAGCTTGGCGTTTGAGAATTCACCCCTCCACTTT. Its translation: CASSLAFENSPLHF. This chain links TRBV5-6 with TRBJ1-6; D is unresolved. Germline V CDR1 and CDR2: SGHDT, YYEEEE. The CDR3 length is 14 residues. Between the trimmed V and J ends, which lost 0 bases and 7 bases, there was a span of 8 bases.

This clone was detected only once. The chain combines TRBV18 with TRBJ2-2; possibly TRBD2 for D (5 bases). V was shortened by 3 bases and J by 5 bases, with 16 bases between the two germline ends. There are 16 residues in the CDR3. The V gene's germline CDR1 is KGHSH and CDR2 LQKENI. The CDR3 region has the DNA TGTGCCAGCTCACCTCCTCTGGGAGAGGTTACCGGGGAGCTGTTTTTT. Residues: CASSPPLGEVTGELFF.

Of note for this clone: Other nucleotide sequences in the sample specify the same CDR3. V usage is TRBV6-1 and J usage is TRBJ1-2; TRBD1 matches at 7 bases. The V and J ends lost 3 bases and 4 bases, in that order; junction bases with no gene match: 2. Germline CDR1 and CDR2: MNHNS and SASEGT. This CDR3 contains 13 residues. CDR3 sequence reads: CASSEAGGYGYTF. The CDR3 DNA reads TGTGCCAGCAGTGAGGCAGGGGGCTATGGCTACACCTTC.

This chain links TRBV9 with TRBJ2-7; D is uncertain. CDR1 is SGDLS and CDR2 is YYNGEE in the germline V gene. The V gene lost 4 bases and the J gene lost 3 bases, with 17 bases spanning the gap. The CDR3 length is 15 residues. CDR3 sequence (DNA): TGTGCCAGCAGCCCCCAACCCGAGCCGAACTACGAGCAGTACTTC. Protein: CASSPQPEPNYEQYF.

In this sample, this clone turned up once. CDR3 nucleotide sequence: TGTGCCAGCAGCCCCCCCGGGACAGTCAATTCACCCCTCCACTTT. It specifies CASSPPGTVNSPLHF. The V and J genes are TRBV9 and TRBJ1-6; 7 nucleotides align to TRBD1. Losses at the gene ends were 4 bases for V and 7 bases for J; bases not matched to a gene: 8. Germline V gene data show CDR1 as SGDLS and CDR2 as YYNGEE. CDR3 length: 15 amino acids. Looking up the rest from reference TRBV9 and TRBJ1-6 gives the full variable domain: DSGVTQTPKHLITATGQRVTLRCSPRSGDLSVYWYQQSLDQGLQFLIQYYNGEERAKGNILERFSAQQFPDLHSELNLSSLELGDSALYFCASSPPGTVNSPLHFGNGTRLTVT.

The rearrangement links TRBV7-9 to TRBJ2-7; 7 bases match TRBD1. Germline V gene sequence: CDR1 SEHNR, CDR2 FQNEAQ (reference sequence). After removal of 2 bases from V and 2 bases from J, the junction contained 18 bases not matched to a gene. The CDR3 spans 19 residues. CDR3 sequence (DNA): TGTGCCAGCAGCTTAATCCCTCCCTTGGTGACAGGGAGAGCCTACGAGCAGTACTTC. This encodes CASSLIPPLVTGRAYEQYF.

The chain couples TRBV6-1 to TRBJ2-6; TRBD1 matches at 7 bases. The length of the CDR3 is 17 residues. Trimming removed 4 bases from V and 2 bases from J; junction bases left unmatched: 8. Germline V CDR1 and CDR2: MNHNS, SASEGT. CDR3 residues: CASSGRQGVAGANVLTF. The CDR3 DNA reads TGTGCCAGCAGTGGACGCCAGGGGGTCGCTGGGGCCAACGTCCTGACTTTC.

This clone occurred once. This chain connects TRBV28 to TRBJ1-6; D ambiguous. CDR3 length: 14 amino acids. Germline V gene data show CDR1 as MDHEN and CDR2 as SYDVKM. Trimming shortened V by 7 bases and J by 4 bases, and 11 bases separated the two germline ends. As DNA, the CDR3 is TGTGCCAGCAATGGAGCAGATTATAATTCACCCCTCCACTTT. It translates to CASNGADYNSPLHF.

This chain links TRBV10-3 with TRBJ2-1; the match to TRBD2 covers 13 bases. CDR1 ENHRY and CDR2 SYGVKD come from the germline V gene. V shed 4 bases and J 4 bases; nucleotides not matched to a gene: 4. CDR3 length: 16 residues. In nucleotides, the CDR3 is TGTGCCATCAGTGCGGGACTAGCGGGGACTTACAATGAGCAGTTCTTC. Translation: CAISAGLAGTYNEQFF.

The chain joins TRBV6-6 to TRBJ1-1; the D is unclear. The V gene lost 0 bases and the J gene lost 4 bases, with 12 bases spanning the gap. Germline V CDR1 and CDR2: MNHNY, SVGAGI (reference sequence). This CDR3 is 15 amino acids long. CDR3 region: CASSYSIATSTEAFF. For the CDR3, the DNA is TGTGCCAGCAGTTACTCGATAGCTACCAGCACTGAAGCTTTCTTT.

This chain connects TRBV7-8 to TRBJ2-1, with D possibly being TRBD1 or TRBD2 (6 bases each). CDR3 length equals 13 residues. The germline CDR1 and CDR2 sequences are SGHVS and FQNEAQ. The CDR3 DNA is TGTGGATGCGAGGGGGGTCTCTACAATGAGCAGTTCTTC. Translation: CGCEGGLYNEQFF.

The chain is built from TRBV27 and TRBJ1-5; a possible D gene is TRBD1 (5 bases). V was clipped by 4 bases and J by 2 bases, with 15 bases between them. Germline loops: CDR1 MNHEY, CDR2 SMNVEV (reference sequence). The CDR3 loop spans 16 amino acids. The CDR3 sequence is CASSSTPGLGNQPQHF. CDR3 nucleotides: TGTGCCAGCAGTTCCACACCGGGACTAGGCAATCAGCCCCAGCATTTT.

This chain joins TRBV6-5 and TRBJ2-5; TRBD1 matches at 10 bases. The DNA end lines up better with TRBJ2-7; the J call may be wrong. From germline, CDR1 is MNHEY and CDR2 SVGAGI. This CDR3 region has 15 residues. The CDR3 sequence: CASSYSGDRGYEQYF. The CDR3 DNA reads TGTGCCAGCAGTTACTCGGGGGACAGGGGATACGAGCAGTACTTC.

The chain combines TRBV7-2 with TRBJ2-7; 7 bases fit TRBD2. The CDR3 extends over 16 amino acids. Germline V gene data show CDR1 as SGHTA and CDR2 as FQGNSA. With V trimmed by 5 bases and J by 0 bases, 10 bases remained unmatched. CDR3 loop: CASSRAGQGSSYEQYF. The CDR3 DNA is TGTGCCAGCAGCCGAGCGGGGCAGGGTAGCTCCTACGAGCAGTACTTC.

V and J are TRBV10-3 and TRBJ2-3, with D possibly being TRBD1 (5 bases). The ends were cut back, 6 bases at V and 4 bases at J, with 14 bases in the middle. Looked up from germline, CDR1 is ENHRY and CDR2 is SYGVKD. The CDR3 totals 14 residues. In DNA form, the CDR3 reads TGTGCCATCAGGGGGAAAGGGGTCGCAGATACGCAGTATTTT. It codes for CAIRGKGVADTQYF.